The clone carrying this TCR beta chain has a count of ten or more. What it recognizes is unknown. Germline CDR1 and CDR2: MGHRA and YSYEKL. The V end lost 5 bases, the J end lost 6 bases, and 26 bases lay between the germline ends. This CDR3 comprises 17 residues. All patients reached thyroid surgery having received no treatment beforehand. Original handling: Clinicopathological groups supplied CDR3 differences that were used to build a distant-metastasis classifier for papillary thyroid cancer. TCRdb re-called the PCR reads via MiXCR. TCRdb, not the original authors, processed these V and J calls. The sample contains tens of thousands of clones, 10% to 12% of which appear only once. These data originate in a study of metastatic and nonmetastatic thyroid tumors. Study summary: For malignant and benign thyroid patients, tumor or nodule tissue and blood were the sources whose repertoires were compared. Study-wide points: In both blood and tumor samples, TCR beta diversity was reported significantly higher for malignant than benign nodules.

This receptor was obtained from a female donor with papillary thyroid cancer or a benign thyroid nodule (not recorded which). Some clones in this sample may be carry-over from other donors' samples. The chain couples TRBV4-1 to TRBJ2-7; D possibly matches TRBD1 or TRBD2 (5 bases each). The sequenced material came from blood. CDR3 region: CASSYGARAPNAPEQYF. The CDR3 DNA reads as TGCGCCAGCAGCTACGGGGCCAGGGCCCCAAACGCCCCCGAGCAGTACTTC.